The T cell receptor (beta chain) under discussion was sequenced for a study of cytomegalovirus exposure and HLA in healthy donors. The CDR3 totals 15 residues. The V end lost 1 base, the J end lost 5 bases, and 14 bases lay between the germline ends. Looked up from germline, CDR1 is MNHNS and CDR2 is SASEGT. The PCR had 60 Vbeta and 13 Jbeta primers. Clones were sequenced by immunoSEQ multiplex PCR, and TCRdb holds only the in-frame ones, with some missing. The sample shows 90,000 to 100,000 clones, approximately 77% of them seen only once. The material sequenced was PBMCs. This chain links TRBV6-1 with TRBJ2-5, with D perhaps TRBD2 (6 bases). This TCR derives from a female donor in good health and CMV-seronegative. CDR3 protein: CASSEGGTFIETQYF. The CDR3 DNA reads TGTGCCAGCAGTGAAGGCGGGACGTTCATCGAGACCCAGTACTTC.